This TCR beta chain was identified in a study of control samples from healthy donors and cancer patients. This table comes from immunoSEQ multiplex PCR, and its TCRdb copy is limited to in-frame clones, with some not included. The table records 120,000 to 150,000 clones, just under 95% of them present only once. V shed 0 bases, J shed 2 bases, and the junction held 7 bases outside the gene matches. The CDR3 has 17 residues. Germline lookup yields CDR1 SGDLS and CDR2 YYNGEE. This TCR was recovered from a man between 25 and 39 years old in good health. Material: blood. The chain is built from TRBV9 and TRBJ2-3; 9 bases fit TRBD2. This CDR3 is CASSVDAGGRVTDTQYF. CDR3 bases: TGTGCCAGCAGCGTAGATGCGGGAGGGCGGGTCACAGATACGCAGTATTTT.